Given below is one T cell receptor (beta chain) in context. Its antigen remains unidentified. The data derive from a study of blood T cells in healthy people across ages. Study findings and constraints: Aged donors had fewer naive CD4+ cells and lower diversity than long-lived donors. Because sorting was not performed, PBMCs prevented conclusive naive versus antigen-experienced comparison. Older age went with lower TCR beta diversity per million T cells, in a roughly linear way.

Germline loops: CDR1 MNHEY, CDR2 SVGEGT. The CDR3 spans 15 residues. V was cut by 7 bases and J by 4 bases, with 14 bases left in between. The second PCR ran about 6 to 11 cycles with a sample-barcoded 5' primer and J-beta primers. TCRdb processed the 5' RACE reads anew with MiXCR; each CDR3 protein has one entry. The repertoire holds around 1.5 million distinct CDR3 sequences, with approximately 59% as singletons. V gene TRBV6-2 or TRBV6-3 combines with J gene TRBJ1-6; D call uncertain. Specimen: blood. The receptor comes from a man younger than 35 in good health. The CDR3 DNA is TGTGCCAGCACCTCCTCTAGTCGGTATAATTCACCCCTCCACTTT. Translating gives CASTSSSRYNSPLHF.